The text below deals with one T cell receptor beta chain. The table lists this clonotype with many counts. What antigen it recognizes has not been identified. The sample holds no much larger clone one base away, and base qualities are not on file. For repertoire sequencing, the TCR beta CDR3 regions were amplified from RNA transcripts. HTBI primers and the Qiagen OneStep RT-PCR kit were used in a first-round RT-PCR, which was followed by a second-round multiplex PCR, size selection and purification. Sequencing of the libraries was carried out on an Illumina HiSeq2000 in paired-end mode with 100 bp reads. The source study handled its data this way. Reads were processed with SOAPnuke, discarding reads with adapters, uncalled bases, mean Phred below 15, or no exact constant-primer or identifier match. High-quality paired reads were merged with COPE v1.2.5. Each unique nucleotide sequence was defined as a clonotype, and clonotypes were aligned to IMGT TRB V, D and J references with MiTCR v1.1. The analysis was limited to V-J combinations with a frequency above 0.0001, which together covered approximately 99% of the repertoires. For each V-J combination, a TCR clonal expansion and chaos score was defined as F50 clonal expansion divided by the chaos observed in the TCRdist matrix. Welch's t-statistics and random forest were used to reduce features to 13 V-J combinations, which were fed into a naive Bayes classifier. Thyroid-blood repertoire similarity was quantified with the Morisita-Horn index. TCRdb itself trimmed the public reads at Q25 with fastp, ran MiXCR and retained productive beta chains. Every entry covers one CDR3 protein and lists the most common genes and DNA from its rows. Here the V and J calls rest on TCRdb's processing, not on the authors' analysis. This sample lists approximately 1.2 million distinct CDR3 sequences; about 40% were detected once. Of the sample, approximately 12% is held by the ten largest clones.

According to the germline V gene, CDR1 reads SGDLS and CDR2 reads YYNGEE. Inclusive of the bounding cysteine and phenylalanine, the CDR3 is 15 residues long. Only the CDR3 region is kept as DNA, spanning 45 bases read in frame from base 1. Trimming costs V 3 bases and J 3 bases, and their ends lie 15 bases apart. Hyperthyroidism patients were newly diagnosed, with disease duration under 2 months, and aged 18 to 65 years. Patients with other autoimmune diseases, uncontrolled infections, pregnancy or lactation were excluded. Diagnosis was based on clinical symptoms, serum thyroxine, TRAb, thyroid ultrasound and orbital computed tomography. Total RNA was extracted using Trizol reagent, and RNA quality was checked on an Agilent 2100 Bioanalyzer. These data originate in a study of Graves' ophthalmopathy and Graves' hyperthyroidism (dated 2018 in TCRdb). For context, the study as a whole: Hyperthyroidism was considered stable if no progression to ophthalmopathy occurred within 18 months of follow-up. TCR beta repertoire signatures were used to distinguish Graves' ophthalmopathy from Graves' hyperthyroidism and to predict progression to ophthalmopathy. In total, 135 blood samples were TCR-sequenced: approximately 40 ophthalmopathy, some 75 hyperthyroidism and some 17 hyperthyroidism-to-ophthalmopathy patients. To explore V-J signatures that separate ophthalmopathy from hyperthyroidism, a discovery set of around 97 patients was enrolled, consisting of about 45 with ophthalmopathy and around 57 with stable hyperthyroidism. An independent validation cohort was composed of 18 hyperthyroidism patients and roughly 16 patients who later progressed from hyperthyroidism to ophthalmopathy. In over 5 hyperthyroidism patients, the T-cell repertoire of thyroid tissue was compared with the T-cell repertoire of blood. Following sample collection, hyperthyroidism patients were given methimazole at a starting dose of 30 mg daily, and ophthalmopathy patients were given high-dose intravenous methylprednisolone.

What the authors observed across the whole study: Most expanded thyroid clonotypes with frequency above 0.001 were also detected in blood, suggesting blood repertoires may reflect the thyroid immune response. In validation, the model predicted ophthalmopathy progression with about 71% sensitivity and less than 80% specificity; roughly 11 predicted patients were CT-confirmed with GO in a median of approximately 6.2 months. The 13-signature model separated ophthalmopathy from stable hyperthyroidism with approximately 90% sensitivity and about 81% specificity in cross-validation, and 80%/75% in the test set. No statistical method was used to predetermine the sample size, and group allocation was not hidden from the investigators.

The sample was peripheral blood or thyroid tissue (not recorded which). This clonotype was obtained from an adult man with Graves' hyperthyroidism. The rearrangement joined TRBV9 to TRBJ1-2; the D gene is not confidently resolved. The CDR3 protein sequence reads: CASSGRAPAHYGYTF. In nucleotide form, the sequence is TGTGCCAGCAGCGGTCGGGCCCCGGCCCACTATGGCTACACCTTC.